A selection of T cell receptor beta chains follows, all from one sample in a study of cytomegalovirus exposure and HLA in healthy donors. The assay was immunoSEQ multiplex PCR, and TCRdb's table has in-frame clones only and misses some. In the table there are tens of thousands of clones, roughly 90% of which are singletons. The sample was PBMCs. These receptors all come from a man between 18 and 29 years old in good health and CMV-seronegative. CDR3s include the opening cysteine and the closing phenylalanine or tryptophan. Fields, in order: V gene, D gene, clone size, J gene, CDR3 protein, CDR3 DNA. D genes are given only for firm matches. For some rows the clone size is stated as once, few or many, or as a class when expanded; others skip it.

V: TRBV29-1
D: TRBD2
size: -
J: TRBJ2-3
CDR3: CSAEGGLAFTQYF
DNA: TGCAGCGCCGAGGGGGGACTAGCGTTTACGCAGTATTTT

V: TRBV29-1
D: TRBD2
size: once
J: TRBJ2-1
CDR3: CSVKAGSSYNEQFF
DNA: TGCAGCGTTAAAGCGGGGAGCTCCTACAATGAGCAGTTCTTC

V: TRBV7-2
D: TRBD1
size: -
J: TRBJ2-7
CDR3: CASSGTGDYEQYF
DNA: TGTGCCAGCAGCGGAACAGGGGACTACGAGCAGTACTTC

V: TRBV19
D: TRBD2
size: -
J: TRBJ2-7
CDR3: CASSNPGGEQYF
DNA: TGTGCCAGTTCAAACCCGGGGGGAGAGCAGTACTTC

V: TRBV15
D: TRBD1
size: -
J: TRBJ2-3
CDR3: CATSSDHGTVGGTDTQYF
DNA: TGTGCCACCAGCAGTGACCATGGGACAGTGGGAGGCACAGATACGCAGTATTTT

V: TRBV11-3
D: -
size: -
J: TRBJ2-3
CDR3: CASSEEGLSTDTQYF
DNA: TGTGCCAGCAGCGAGGAGGGACTTAGCACAGATACGCAGTATTTT

V: TRBV2
D: TRBD2
size: once
J: TRBJ2-7
CDR3: CASTGLDEQYF
DNA: TGTGCCAGCACTGGACTAGACGAGCAGTACTTC

V: TRBV2
D: -
size: -
J: TRBJ1-1
CDR3: CASFRGLNTEAFF
DNA: TGTGCCAGTTTCCGGGGACTAAACACTGAAGCTTTCTTT

V: TRBV5-1
D: -
size: -
J: TRBJ2-1
CDR3: CASEGAHNEQFF
DNA: TGCGCCTCGGAGGGGGCACACAATGAGCAGTTCTTC

V: TRBV12-5
D: -
size: few
J: TRBJ1-5
CDR3: CASGLTDQPQHF
DNA: TGTGCTAGTGGTTTGACAGATCAGCCCCAGCATTTT